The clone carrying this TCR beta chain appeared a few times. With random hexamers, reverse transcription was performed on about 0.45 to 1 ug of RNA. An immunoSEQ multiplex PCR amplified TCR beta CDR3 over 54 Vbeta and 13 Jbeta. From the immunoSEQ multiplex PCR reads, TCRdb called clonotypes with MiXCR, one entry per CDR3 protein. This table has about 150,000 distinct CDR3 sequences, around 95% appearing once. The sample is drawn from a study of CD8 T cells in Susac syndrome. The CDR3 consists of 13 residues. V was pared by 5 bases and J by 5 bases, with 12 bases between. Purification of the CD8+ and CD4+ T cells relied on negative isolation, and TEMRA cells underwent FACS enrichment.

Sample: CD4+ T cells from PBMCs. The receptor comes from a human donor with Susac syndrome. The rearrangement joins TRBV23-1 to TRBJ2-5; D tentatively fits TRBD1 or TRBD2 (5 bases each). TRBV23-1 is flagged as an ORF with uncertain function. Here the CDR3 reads CASSSSGTETQYF. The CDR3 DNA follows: TGCGCCAGCAGTTCGTCAGGGACGGAGACCCAGTACTTC.